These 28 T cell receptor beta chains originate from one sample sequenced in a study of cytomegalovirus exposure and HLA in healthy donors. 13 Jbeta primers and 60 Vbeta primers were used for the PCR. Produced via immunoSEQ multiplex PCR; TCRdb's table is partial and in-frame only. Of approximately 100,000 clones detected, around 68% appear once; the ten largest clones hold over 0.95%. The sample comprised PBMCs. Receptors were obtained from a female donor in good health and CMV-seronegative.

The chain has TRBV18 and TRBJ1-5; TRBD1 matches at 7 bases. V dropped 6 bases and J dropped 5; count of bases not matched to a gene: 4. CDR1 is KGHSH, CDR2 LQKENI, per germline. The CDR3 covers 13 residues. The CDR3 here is CASSWDRDQPQHF. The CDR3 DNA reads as TGTGCCAGCTCGTGGGACAGAGATCAGCCCCAGCATTTT. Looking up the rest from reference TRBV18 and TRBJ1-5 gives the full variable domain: NAGVMQNPRHLVRRRGQEARLRCSPMKGHSHVYWYRQLPEEGLKFMVYLQKENIIDESGMPKERFSAEFPKEGPSILRIQQVVRGDSAAYFCASSWDRDQPQHFGDGTRLSIL.

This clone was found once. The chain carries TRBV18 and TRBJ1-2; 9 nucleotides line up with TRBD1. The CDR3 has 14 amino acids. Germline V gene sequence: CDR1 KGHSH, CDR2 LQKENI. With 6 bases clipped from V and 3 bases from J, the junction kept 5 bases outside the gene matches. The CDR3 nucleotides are TGTGCCAGCTCGCGGGACAGGGAGGACTATGGCTACACCTTC. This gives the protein CASSRDREDYGYTF.

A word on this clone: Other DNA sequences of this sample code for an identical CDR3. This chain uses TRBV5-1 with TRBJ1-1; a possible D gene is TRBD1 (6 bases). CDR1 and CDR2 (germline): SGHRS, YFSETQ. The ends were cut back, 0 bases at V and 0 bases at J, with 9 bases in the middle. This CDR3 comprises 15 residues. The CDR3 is CASSLGQVMNTEAFF. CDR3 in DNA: TGCGCCAGCAGCTTGGGACAGGTTATGAACACTGAAGCTTTCTTT.

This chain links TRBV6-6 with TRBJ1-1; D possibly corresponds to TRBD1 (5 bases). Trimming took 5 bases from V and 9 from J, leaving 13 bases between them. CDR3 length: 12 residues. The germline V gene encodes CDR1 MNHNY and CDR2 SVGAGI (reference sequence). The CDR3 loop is CASSTTGQKAFF. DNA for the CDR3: TGTGCCAGCAGTACTACCGGACAAAAAGCTTTCTTT.

The CDR3 loop reads CAQPSYEQYF. The CDR3 DNA reads as TGCGCCCAACCCTCCTACGAGCAGTACTTC. The gene calls are TRBV5-1 and TRBJ2-5; no definite D call. TRBJ2-7 explains the end of the DNA better; the J call may be wrong. CDR1 is SGHRS and CDR2 is YFSETQ in the germline V gene. The CDR3 length is 10 residues.

CDR3 loop: CASSPPVLGYGYTF. DNA for the CDR3: TGTGCCAGCTCACCACCTGTTCTCGGCTATGGCTACACCTTC. The chain joins TRBV18 to TRBJ1-2; no clear D gene. Germline loops: CDR1 KGHSH, CDR2 LQKENI. The V end lost 0 bases, the J end lost 4 bases, and 9 bases lay between the germline ends. This CDR3 spans 14 amino acids. Using reference TRBV18 and TRBJ1-2 for the parts outside the CDR3, the full variable domain is NAGVMQNPRHLVRRRGQEARLRCSPMKGHSHVYWYRQLPEEGLKFMVYLQKENIIDESGMPKERFSAEFPKEGPSILRIQQVVRGDSAAYFCASSPPVLGYGYTFGSGTRLTVV.

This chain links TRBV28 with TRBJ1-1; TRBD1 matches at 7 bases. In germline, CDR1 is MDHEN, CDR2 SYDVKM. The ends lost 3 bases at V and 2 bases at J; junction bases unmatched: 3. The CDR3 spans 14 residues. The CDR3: CASSFDRANTEAFF. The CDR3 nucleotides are TGTGCCAGCAGTTTCGACAGGGCTAACACTGAAGCTTTCTTT.

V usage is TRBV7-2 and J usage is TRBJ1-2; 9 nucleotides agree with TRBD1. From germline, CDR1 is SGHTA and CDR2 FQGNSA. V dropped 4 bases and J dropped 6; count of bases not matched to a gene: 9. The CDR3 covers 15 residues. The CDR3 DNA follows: TGTGCCAGCAGCTCTATGGGACAGGGACTCGATGGCTACACCTTC. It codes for CASSSMGQGLDGYTF.

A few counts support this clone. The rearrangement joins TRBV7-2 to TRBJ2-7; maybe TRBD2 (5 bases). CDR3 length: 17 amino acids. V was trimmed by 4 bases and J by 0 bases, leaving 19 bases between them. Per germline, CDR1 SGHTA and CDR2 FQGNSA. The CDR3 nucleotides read TGTGCCAGCAGCTCTGATGGGATTTGGGAGCCCTCCTACGAGCAGTACTTC. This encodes CASSSDGIWEPSYEQYF.

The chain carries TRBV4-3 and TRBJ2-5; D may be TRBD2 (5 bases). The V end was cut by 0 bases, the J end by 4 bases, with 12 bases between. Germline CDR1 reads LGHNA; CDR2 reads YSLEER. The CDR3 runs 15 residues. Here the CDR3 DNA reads TGCGCCAGCAGCCAAGATCACGGGGTTCGAGAGACCCAGTACTTC. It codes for CASSQDHGVRETQYF.

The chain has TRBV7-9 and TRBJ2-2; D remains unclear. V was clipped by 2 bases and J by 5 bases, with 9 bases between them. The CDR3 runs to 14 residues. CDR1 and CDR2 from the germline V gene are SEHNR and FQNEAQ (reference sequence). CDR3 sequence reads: CASSLNLETGELFF. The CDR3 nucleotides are TGTGCCAGCAGCTTAAACTTGGAGACCGGGGAGCTGTTTTTT.

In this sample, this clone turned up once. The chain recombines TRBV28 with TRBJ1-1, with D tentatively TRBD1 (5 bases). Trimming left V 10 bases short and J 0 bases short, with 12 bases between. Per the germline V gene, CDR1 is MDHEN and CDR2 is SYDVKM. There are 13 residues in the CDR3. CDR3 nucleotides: TGTGCCACTCGTCAGGGTATGAACACTGAAGCTTTCTTT. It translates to CATRQGMNTEAFF.

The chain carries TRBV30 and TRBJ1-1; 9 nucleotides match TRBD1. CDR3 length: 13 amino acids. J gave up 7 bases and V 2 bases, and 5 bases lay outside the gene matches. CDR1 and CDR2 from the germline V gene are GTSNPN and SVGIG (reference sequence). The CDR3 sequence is CAWSTGGAVEAFF. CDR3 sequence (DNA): TGTGCCTGGAGTACAGGGGGCGCTGTTGAAGCTTTCTTT.

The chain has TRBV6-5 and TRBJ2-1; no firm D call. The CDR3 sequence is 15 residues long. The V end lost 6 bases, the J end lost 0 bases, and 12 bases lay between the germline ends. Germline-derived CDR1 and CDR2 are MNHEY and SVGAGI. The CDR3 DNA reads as TGTGCCAGCAGAGGAGCTCCGAGCTCCTACAATGAGCAGTTCTTC. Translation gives CASRGAPSSYNEQFF.

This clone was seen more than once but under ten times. The CDR3 loop is CASSLSTGMAGELFF. The CDR3 coding sequence is TGTGCCAGCAGCTTGTCGACAGGGATGGCCGGGGAGCTGTTTTTT. This chain joins TRBV11-3 and TRBJ2-2; 7 bases map to TRBD1. V lost 3 bases, J lost 6 bases, and 7 bases stayed unmatched. The CDR3 spans 15 residues. Germline V gene sequence: CDR1 SGHNT, CDR2 YENEEA.

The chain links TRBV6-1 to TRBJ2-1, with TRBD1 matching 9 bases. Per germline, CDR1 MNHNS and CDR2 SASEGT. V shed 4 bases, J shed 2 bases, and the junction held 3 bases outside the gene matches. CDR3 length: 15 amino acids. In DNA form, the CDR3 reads TGTGCCAGCAGTGGACAGGGGGGAACCTACAATGAGCAGTTCTTC. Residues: CASSGQGGTYNEQFF.

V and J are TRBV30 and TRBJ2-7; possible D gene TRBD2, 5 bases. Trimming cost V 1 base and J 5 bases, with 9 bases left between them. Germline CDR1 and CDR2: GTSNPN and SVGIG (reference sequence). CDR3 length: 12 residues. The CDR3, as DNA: TGTGCCTGGAGTGGAGGGTCCCACGAGCAGTACTTC. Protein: CAWSGGSHEQYF. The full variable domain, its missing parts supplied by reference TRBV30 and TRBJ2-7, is SQTIHQWPATLVQPVGSPLSLECTVEGTSNPNLYWYRQAAGRGLQLLFYSVGIGQISSEVPQNLSASRPQDRQFILSSKKLLLSDSGFYLCAWSGGSHEQYFGPGTRLTVT.

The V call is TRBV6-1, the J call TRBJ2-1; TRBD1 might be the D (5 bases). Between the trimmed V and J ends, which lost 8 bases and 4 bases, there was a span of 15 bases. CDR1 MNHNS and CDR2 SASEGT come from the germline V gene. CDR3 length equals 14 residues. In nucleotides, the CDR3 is TGTGCCAGCGCGACAGCACCCGCGTACAATGAGCAGTTCTTC. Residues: CASATAPAYNEQFF.

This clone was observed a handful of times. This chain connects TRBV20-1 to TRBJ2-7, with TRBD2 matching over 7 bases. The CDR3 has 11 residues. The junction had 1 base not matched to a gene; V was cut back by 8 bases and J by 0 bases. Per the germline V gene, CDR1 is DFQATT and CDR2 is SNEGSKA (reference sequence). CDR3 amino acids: CSCGSSYEQYF. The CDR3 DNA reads TGCAGTTGCGGGAGCTCCTACGAGCAGTACTTC.

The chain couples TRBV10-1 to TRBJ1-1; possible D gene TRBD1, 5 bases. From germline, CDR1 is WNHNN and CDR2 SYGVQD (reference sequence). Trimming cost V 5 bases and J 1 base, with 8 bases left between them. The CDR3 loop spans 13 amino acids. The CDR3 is CASSTDRNTEAFF. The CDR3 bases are TGCGCCAGCAGTACCGACAGGAACACTGAAGCTTTCTTT.

CDR3 in DNA: TGCGCCAGCAGCAGCGGACTAGGGAACGATGAGCAGTTCTTC. It specifies CASSSGLGNDEQFF. V is TRBV5-1 and J is TRBJ2-1; 7 bases map to TRBD2. Per germline, CDR1 SGHRS and CDR2 YFSETQ. Unmatched junction bases numbered 9, after V lost 4 bases and J lost 8 bases. The CDR3 length is 14 residues.

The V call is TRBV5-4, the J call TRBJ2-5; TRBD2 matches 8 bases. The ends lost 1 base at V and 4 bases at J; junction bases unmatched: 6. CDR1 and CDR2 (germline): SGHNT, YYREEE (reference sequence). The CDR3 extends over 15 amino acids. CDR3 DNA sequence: TGTGCCAGCAGCTTGCCGGGGGGGCGGAGAGAGACCCAGTACTTC. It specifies CASSLPGGRRETQYF.

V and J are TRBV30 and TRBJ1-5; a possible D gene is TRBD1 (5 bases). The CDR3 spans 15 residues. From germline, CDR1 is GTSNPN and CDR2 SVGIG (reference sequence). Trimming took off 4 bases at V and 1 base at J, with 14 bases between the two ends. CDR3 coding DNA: TGTGCCTGGACCTATGGAGGGGCGAGCAATCAGCCCCAGCATTTT. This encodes CAWTYGGASNQPQHF.

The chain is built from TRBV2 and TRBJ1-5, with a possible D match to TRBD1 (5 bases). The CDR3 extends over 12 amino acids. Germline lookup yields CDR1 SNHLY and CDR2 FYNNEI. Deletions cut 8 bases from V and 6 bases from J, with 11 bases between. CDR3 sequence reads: CASGGGGQPQHF. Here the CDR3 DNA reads TGTGCCAGCGGCGGGGGAGGTCAGCCCCAGCATTTT.

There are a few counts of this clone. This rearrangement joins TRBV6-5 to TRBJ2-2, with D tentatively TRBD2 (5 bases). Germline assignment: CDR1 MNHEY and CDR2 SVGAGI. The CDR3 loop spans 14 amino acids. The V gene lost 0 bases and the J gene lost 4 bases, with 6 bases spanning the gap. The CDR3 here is CASSYSGVTGELFF. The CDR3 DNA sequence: TGTGCCAGCAGTTACTCCGGGGTCACCGGGGAGCTGTTTTTT.

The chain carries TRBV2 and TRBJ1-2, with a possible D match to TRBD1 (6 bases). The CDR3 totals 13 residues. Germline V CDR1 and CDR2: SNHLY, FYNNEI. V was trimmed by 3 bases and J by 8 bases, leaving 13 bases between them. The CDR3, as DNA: TGTGCCAGCAGTGACCGCCAGGGGTTCGGCTACACCTTC. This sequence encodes CASSDRQGFGYTF.

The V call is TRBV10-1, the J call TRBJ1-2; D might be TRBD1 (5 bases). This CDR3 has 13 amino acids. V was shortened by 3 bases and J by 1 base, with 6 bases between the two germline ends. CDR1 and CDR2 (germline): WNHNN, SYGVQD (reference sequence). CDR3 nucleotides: TGCGCCAGCAGTGAAGACAGTAACTATGGCTACACCTTC. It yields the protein CASSEDSNYGYTF.

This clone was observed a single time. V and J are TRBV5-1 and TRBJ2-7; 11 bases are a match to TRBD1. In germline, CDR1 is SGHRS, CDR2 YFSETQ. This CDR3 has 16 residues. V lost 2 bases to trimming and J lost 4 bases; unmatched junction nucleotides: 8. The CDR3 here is CASSFGRDRGFYEQYF. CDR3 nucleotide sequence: TGCGCCAGCAGCTTTGGCCGGGACAGGGGGTTTTACGAGCAGTACTTC.